This entry describes one T cell receptor (beta chain). The entry originates in a study of blood T cell repertoires in COVID-19. Looking at the study overall: PBMCs, B-cell-depleted T cells, or T cells provided the cDNA or gDNA that made up the material.

Profiling relied on immunoSEQ multiplex PCR, and the TCRdb table lists in-frame clones only, not all of them. The table shows 150,000 to 200,000 clones, with roughly 82% occurring only once. This CDR3 is 12 amino acids long. Trimming cost V 3 bases and J 6 bases, with 6 bases left between them. Sequencing was carried out using peripheral blood. J is TRBJ2-4 and V is TRBV12-3 or TRBV12-4, with D maybe TRBD2 (6 bases). The TCR originated in a woman aged 40 to 55 with COVID-19, enrolled during active disease. In DNA form, the CDR3 reads TGTGCCAGCAGTTTGGGAGGAAACATTCAGTACTTC. The encoded protein is CASSLGGNIQYF.